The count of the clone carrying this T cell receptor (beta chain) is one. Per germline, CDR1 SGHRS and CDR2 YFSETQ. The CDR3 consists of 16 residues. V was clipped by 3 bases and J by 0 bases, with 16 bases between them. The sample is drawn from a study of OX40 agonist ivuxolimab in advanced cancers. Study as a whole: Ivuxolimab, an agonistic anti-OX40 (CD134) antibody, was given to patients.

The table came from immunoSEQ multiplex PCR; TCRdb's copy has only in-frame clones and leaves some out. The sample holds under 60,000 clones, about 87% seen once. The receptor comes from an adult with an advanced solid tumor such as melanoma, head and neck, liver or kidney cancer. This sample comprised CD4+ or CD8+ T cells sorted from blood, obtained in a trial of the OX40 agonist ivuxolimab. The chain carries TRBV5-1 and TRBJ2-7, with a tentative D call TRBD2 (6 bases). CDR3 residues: CASSSTGTGVSYEQYF. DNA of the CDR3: TGCGCCAGCAGCTCAACCGGGACGGGGGTCTCCTACGAGCAGTACTTC.